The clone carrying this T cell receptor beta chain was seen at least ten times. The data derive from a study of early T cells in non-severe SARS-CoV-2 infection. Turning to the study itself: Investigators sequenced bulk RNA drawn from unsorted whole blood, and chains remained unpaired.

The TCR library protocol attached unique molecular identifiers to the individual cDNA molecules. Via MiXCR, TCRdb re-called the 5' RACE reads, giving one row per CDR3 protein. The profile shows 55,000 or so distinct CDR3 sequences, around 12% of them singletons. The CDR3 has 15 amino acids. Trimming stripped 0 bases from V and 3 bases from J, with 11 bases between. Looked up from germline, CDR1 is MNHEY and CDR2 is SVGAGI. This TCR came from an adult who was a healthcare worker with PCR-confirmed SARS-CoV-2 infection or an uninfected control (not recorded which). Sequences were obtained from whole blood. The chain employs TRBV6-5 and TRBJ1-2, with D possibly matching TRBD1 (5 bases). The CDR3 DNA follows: TGTGCCAGCAGTTACTCCCTGGGACGGGACTATGGCTACACCTTC. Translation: CASSYSLGRDYGYTF.